This TCR beta chain was captured by sequencing in a study of regulatory T cells in long-lasting Graves disease. Study-wide results and caveats: Not thyroid tissue but only peripheral blood was studied.

Time point given: newly diagnosed GD, antithyroid drugs for less than 3 months. From RNA extracted from PBMCs, the TCR library was made. Relying on iRepertoire HTBI primers and Arm-PCR of CDR3 regions, the team built TCR beta libraries. In TCRdb, the multiplex PCR reads were re-called with MiXCR into one record per CDR3 protein. Of 400,000 to 550,000 distinct CDR3 sequences listed, roughly 15% are singletons. Regarding this clonotype: Its antigen is currently unknown.

The same sample was also used in a study of T cells in Graves' hyperthyroidism and ophthalmopathy. That work contributes: Researchers ran a first-round RT-PCR on the TCR CDR3 using the HTBI primer set.

This clonotype was obtained from a woman aged 25 to 39 with Graves disease. Sequencing used peripheral blood mononuclear cells (PBMCs), obtained at new diagnosis, from a patient treated with antithyroid drugs.

CDR3 sequence (DNA): TGCGCCAGCAGCCCTGAGGGGGGTAGCAATCAGCCCCAGCATTTT. Encoded protein: CASSPEGGSNQPQHF. This chain joins TRBV5-1 and TRBJ1-5, with a possible D match to TRBD1 (6 bases). Germline values: CDR1 SGHRS, CDR2 YFSETQ. CDR3 length equals 15 residues. V lost 4 bases and J lost 0, with 11 bases in between.